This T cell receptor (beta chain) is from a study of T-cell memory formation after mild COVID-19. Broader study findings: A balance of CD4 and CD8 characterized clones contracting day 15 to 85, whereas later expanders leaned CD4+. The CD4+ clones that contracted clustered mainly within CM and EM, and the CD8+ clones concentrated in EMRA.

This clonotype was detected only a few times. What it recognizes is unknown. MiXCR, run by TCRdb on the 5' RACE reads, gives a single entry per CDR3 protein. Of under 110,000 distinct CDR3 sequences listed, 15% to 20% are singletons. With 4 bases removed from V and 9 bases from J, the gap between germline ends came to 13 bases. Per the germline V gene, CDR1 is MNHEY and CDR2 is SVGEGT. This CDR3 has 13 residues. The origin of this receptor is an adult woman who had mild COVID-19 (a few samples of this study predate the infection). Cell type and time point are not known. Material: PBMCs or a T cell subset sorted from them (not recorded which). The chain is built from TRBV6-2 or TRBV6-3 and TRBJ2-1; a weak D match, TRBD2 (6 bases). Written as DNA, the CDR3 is TGTGCCAGCAGTTCCCGACTAGTGGGTGAGCAGTTCTTC. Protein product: CASSSRLVGEQFF.